This TCR beta chain came from a study of blood T cell repertoires in COVID-19. Trimming stripped 0 bases from V and 2 bases from J, with 9 bases between. This CDR3 contains 15 residues. Germline loops: CDR1 MNHEY, CDR2 SMNVEV (reference sequence). Using immunoSEQ multiplex PCR, the repertoire was profiled, and TCRdb retains in-frame clones only, with some absent. This sample has 200,000 to 300,000 clones, with 81% found just once. The sequenced sample was peripheral blood. The gene calls are TRBV27 and TRBJ2-3, with D unclear. The receptor comes from a woman older than 75 with acute or convalescent COVID-19. CDR3 bases: TGTGCCAGCAGTTTATCCCGACTTTACACAGATACGCAGTATTTT. Residues: CASSLSRLYTDTQYF.